The T cell receptor beta chain under discussion was sequenced for a study of long-term antiretroviral therapy in people with HIV. Background on the study: A decade or so separates the oldest specimens from the later 2015 immediate-ART recommendation.

The assay, immunoSEQ v3.0, was run at survey level. Libraries were prepared by immunoSEQ multiplex PCR; TCRdb keeps only in-frame clonotypes and omits some of them. Among 15,000 to 20,000 clones listed, 79% were seen once. This sequence originates from a man aged 25 to 40 with HIV. Specimen: unsorted PBMCs, collected at the start of antiretroviral therapy.

CDR3 sequence: CASSGDDRPETQYF. CDR3 DNA: TGTGCCAGCAGCGGGGACGACAGGCCAGAGACCCAGTACTTC. This sequence joins TRBV7-2 and TRBJ2-5; D perhaps matches TRBD1 (6 bases). Germline-derived CDR1 and CDR2 are SGHTA and FQGNSA. Trimming removed 5 bases from V and 4 bases from J, with 14 bases in between. This CDR3 contains 14 residues. The full variable domain, completed using reference TRBV7-2 and TRBJ2-5, is GAGVSQSPSNKVTEKGKDVELRCDPISGHTALYWYRQSLGQGLEFLIYFQGNSAPDKSGLPSDRFSAERTGGSVSTLTIQRTQQEDSAVYLCASSGDDRPETQYFGPGTRLLVL.